Described below is a single T cell receptor (beta chain) sequence and its context. The target of this receptor is not known. Per-base quality was not reported, and no clone a single base away is much larger than it. The cysteine opens and the phenylalanine closes a CDR3 of 10 amino acids. Solely the CDR3 DNA is kept, with 30 bases framed from the first base. V sheds 8 bases and J sheds 3 bases, leaving 7 bases between their ends. For CDR1 and CDR2, the germline V gene (reference sequence) lists DFQATT and SNEGSKA. The receptor library was made with 5' RACE. Sequencing used a NextSeq 500. Unique molecular identifiers were attached to individual cDNA molecules in the TCR library protocol so that sequencing error and PCR bias could be corrected. Both TCR alpha and beta chains were sequenced, and tight co-correlation was observed between alpha and beta sequence abundances in each sample. The original methods were these. Decombinator V4 was used to perform V gene, J gene and CDR3 annotation of TCR sequences. Expanded TCRs were defined as changing significantly between any two time points under a Poisson model with p below 0.0001. TCR abundances were normalised to the total number of TCRs sequenced per sample and expressed as counts per million. TRAV1-2 paired with TRAJ12, TRAJ20 or TRAJ33 defined MAIT TCRs, while TRAV10 paired with TRAJ18 defined iNKT TCRs. A search of VDJdb, accessed on 1 November 2021, was run for TCRs annotated to CMV, EBV and SARS-CoV-2, with TCRs annotated for multiple antigens excluded. TCRdb trimmed public reads at Q25 via fastp, called clones via MiXCR and kept in-frame beta chains. CDR3 protein sequences are deduplicated, and each keeps its most common genes and DNA. The V and J calls here are based on TCRdb, not the publication. The sample has tens of thousands of distinct CDR3 sequences on record, 10% of them singletons. Clones ranked in the top ten supply roughly 8% of the sample.

The study was a case-control design nested within a healthcare worker cohort in London, UK, with weekly nasopharyngeal swab PCR tests and blood sampling. Healthcare workers were recruited between 23 and 31 March 2020, during the week of the UK lockdown, and were followed weekly for up to roughly 15 weeks. The data were taken from a study of early T cells in non-severe SARS-CoV-2 infection (dated by TCRdb to 2020 to 2022). In the study overall: Because TCR sequencing relied on bulk RNA taken from unsorted whole blood, pairing of alpha and beta chains was not possible.

Here is what the overall study found, with its caveats: VDJdb matching was skewed toward anti-spike CD8 responses and likely underestimated virus-specific expansions, missing private and CD4 specificities.

Recombination connected TRBV20-1 to TRBJ2-5, with the D segment identity uncertain. This TCR was sampled from an adult who was a healthcare worker with PCR-confirmed SARS-CoV-2 infection or an uninfected control (not recorded which). The specimen comprised whole blood, sampled at baseline. The encoded CDR3 is CSTSKETQYF. The nucleotide sequence reads as follows: TGCAGTACGAGTAAAGAGACCCAGTACTTC.